The 26 T cell receptor beta chains given below trace back to one sample, sequenced in a study of blood T cell repertoires in COVID-19. The table came from immunoSEQ multiplex PCR; TCRdb's copy has only in-frame clones and leaves some out. The table includes hundreds of thousands of clones, about 87% detected once. Sample: peripheral blood. The receptors derive from a woman aged 50 to 60 with COVID-19, enrolled during active disease.

The V call is TRBV9, the J call TRBJ1-2; tentative D call: TRBD1 (5 bases). Germline assignment: CDR1 SGDLS and CDR2 YYNGEE. This CDR3 is built from 13 residues. V lost 3 bases to trimming and J lost 2 bases, with 8 bases between them. The DNA of the CDR3 is TGTGCCAGCAGCGCAGGGTCGAACTATGGCTACACCTTC. Amino acid sequence: CASSAGSNYGYTF.

The chain links TRBV27 to TRBJ1-5; no clear D gene. CDR1 MNHEY and CDR2 SMNVEV come from the germline V gene (reference sequence). With 6 bases removed from V and 5 bases from J, the gap between germline ends came to 17 bases. The CDR3 is made up of 15 amino acids. The CDR3, as DNA: TGTGCCAGCAGGAATCCGGGTCTGCGCGATCAGCCCCAGCATTTT. Translation gives CASRNPGLRDQPQHF.

This clone came up once. The genes are TRBV18 and TRBJ2-1; a weak D match, TRBD1 (6 bases). V lost 3 bases, J lost 0 bases, and 15 bases lay in between. Germline values: CDR1 KGHSH, CDR2 LQKENI. This CDR3 has 17 residues. CDR3 sequence (DNA): TGTGCCAGCTCACCGCAACGGACAGCTAACTCCTACAATGAGCAGTTCTTC. Protein: CASSPQRTANSYNEQFF.

This rearrangement joins TRBV24-1 to TRBJ2-2; TRBD1 matches 10 bases. The CDR3 sequence is 18 residues long. Per the germline V gene, CDR1 is KGHDR and CDR2 is SFDVKD. Trimming took 3 bases from V and 5 from J; bases not matched to a gene: 11. The CDR3 DNA reads TGTGCCACCAGTGATCCCACCCCGGGACAGGGGCGAACCGGGGAGCTGTTTTTT. Protein product: CATSDPTPGQGRTGELFF.

The CDR3 region is CASSSRQGPNEKLFF. In nucleotides, the CDR3 is TGTGCCAGCAGCTCCCGACAGGGGCCTAATGAAAAACTGTTTTTT. V usage is TRBV11-2 and J usage is TRBJ1-4; TRBD1 matches at 8 bases. Trimming took 4 bases from V and 3 from J; bases not matched to a gene: 4. CDR1 is SGHAT and CDR2 is FQNNGV in the germline V gene. The length of the CDR3 is 15 residues.

J is TRBJ2-3 and V is TRBV6-4; TRBD2 matches at 7 bases. Trimming cost V 4 bases and J 0 bases; bases outside gene matches: 1. Germline V gene lookup returns CDR1 MRHNA and CDR2 SNTAGT. The CDR3 spans 14 residues. The CDR3 spells CASSVLASTDTQYF. As DNA, the CDR3 is TGTGCCAGCAGTGTACTAGCGAGCACAGATACGCAGTATTTT.

The chain links TRBV7-9 to TRBJ1-1, with D unresolved. Deletions cut 5 bases from V and 0 bases from J, with 7 bases between. The germline gives CDR1 SEHNR, CDR2 FQNEAQ (reference sequence). The CDR3 is 13 amino acids. CDR3 residues: CASSVTVNTEAFF. The CDR3 coding sequence is TGTGCCAGCAGCGTCACAGTGAACACTGAAGCTTTCTTT.

The chain has TRBV4-1 and TRBJ1-5; a possible D gene is TRBD1 (5 bases). The CDR3 covers 15 residues. V was pared by 6 bases and J by 0 bases, with 12 bases between. CDR1 is MGHRA, CDR2 YSYEKL, per germline. The CDR3 coding sequence is TGCGCCAGCAGTTCGTTGGGGGGTAGCAATCAGCCCCAGCATTTT. Translation gives CASSSLGGSNQPQHF.

The V gene is TRBV29-1, the J gene TRBJ1-4, with 9 positions matching TRBD1. The germline V gene encodes CDR1 SQVTM and CDR2 ANQGSEA. The V gene end was trimmed by 7 bases and the J gene end by 1 base; junction bases not matched to a gene: 13. This CDR3 is 17 amino acids long. Written as DNA, the CDR3 is TGCAGCGCTAAAAGGGTCGACAGGGGGAGAACTAATGAAAAACTGTTTTTT. Its protein product is CSAKRVDRGRTNEKLFF.

The CDR3 protein is CASSLQAEPDTQYF. The CDR3 DNA reads TGCGCCAGCAGCTTGCAAGCGGAGCCAGATACGCAGTATTTT. The V gene is TRBV5-1, the J gene TRBJ2-3, with D possibly being TRBD2 (5 bases). Germline loops: CDR1 SGHRS, CDR2 YFSETQ. The CDR3 runs 14 residues. V dropped 1 base and J dropped 4 bases, with 10 bases sitting between them.

The chain is built from TRBV27 and TRBJ1-6; the D gene is possibly TRBD1 (5 bases). Germline lookup yields CDR1 MNHEY and CDR2 SMNVEV (reference sequence). The CDR3 runs 14 residues. Between the trimmed V and J ends, which lost 6 bases and 5 bases, there was a span of 11 bases. The DNA of the CDR3 is TGTGCCAGCAGCTTTTTACAGGATAATTCACCCCTCCACTTT. Encoded protein: CASSFLQDNSPLHF.

The chain couples TRBV6-6 to TRBJ2-3; D not certain. The CDR3 spans 14 residues. V was clipped by 2 bases and J by 2 bases, with 8 bases between them. In germline, CDR1 is MNHNY, CDR2 SVGAGI (reference sequence). CDR3 bases: TGTGCCAGCAGTTACGGTCAGAACACAGATACGCAGTATTTT. Encoded protein: CASSYGQNTDTQYF.

The chain couples TRBV7-3 to TRBJ1-1; D may be TRBD1 (5 bases). Looked up from germline, CDR1 is SGHTA and CDR2 is FQGTGA. V gave up 6 bases and J gave up 4 bases, with 12 bases separating them. The CDR3 spans 13 residues. The chain's CDR3 is CASSYGAGTEAFF. CDR3 coding DNA: TGTGCCAGCAGTTATGGGGCAGGCACTGAAGCTTTCTTT.

The gene calls are TRBV14 and TRBJ2-5; D call uncertain. The CDR3 is 12 amino acids. CDR1 and CDR2 (germline): SGHDN, FVKESK. V was clipped by 0 bases and J by 5 bases, with 4 bases between them. The CDR3 nucleotides are TGTGCCAGCAGCCAAGAAACTGAGACCCAGTACTTC. It encodes CASSQETETQYF.

This clone has only one observation. This rearrangement joins TRBV18 to TRBJ1-2; TRBD1 might be the D (5 bases). With 6 bases removed from V and 8 bases from J, the gap between germline ends came to 13 bases. Germline V gene lookup returns CDR1 KGHSH and CDR2 LQKENI. This CDR3 spans 12 amino acids. The CDR3 protein is CASSLQGGGYTF. For the CDR3, the DNA is TGTGCCAGCTCCCTCCAGGGTGGCGGCTACACCTTC.

The chain has TRBV5-1 and TRBJ1-1, with 8 bases identical to TRBD1. Unmatched junction bases numbered 4, after V lost 2 bases and J lost 4 bases. The CDR3 length is 14 residues. Germline V gives CDR1 SGHRS, CDR2 YFSETQ. The CDR3 DNA follows: TGCGCCAGCAGCTTACAGGGGGGGACCACTGAAGCTTTCTTT. It is translated as CASSLQGGTTEAFF. The complete variable domain, with remaining parts taken from reference TRBV5-1 and TRBJ1-1, reads KAGVTQTPRYLIKTRGQQVTLSCSPISGHRSVSWYQQTPGQGLQFLFEYFSETQRNKGNFPGRFSGRQFSNSRSEMNVSTLELGDSALYLCASSLQGGTTEAFFGQGTRLTVV.

V usage is TRBV29-1 and J usage is TRBJ2-1; D is uncertain. Looked up from germline, CDR1 is SQVTM and CDR2 is ANQGSEA. The CDR3 contains 13 residues. The V end was cut by 3 bases, the J end by 1 base, with 7 bases between. For the CDR3, the DNA is TGCAGCGTTGAGACTCGATCCTACAATGAGCAGTTCTTC. This codes for CSVETRSYNEQFF.

The rearrangement uses TRBV6-5 and TRBJ1-2; 7 positions match TRBD1. V lost 5 bases and J lost 10; bases outside the gene matches: 4. CDR3 size: 11 residues. The germline V gene has CDR1 MNHEY and CDR2 SVGAGI. The CDR3 DNA is TGTGCCAGCAGTAGGGGGCGCGACTACACCTTC. This sequence encodes CASSRGRDYTF.

This clone has just a few counts. This chain links TRBV5-5 with TRBJ2-7, with D hard to call. CDR3 length equals 13 residues. Germline V gives CDR1 SGHKS, CDR2 YYEKEE (reference sequence). The V end was cut by 0 bases, the J end by 1 base, with 5 bases between. The CDR3 loop is CASSLVGSYEQYF. CDR3 bases: TGTGCCAGCAGCTTGGTCGGTTCCTACGAGCAGTACTTC.

This chain links TRBV2 with TRBJ2-7; 10 nucleotides match TRBD2. V trimming: 6 bases; J trimming: 6 bases; junction bases outside the gene matches: 8. Germline CDR1 SNHLY, CDR2 FYNNEI. The CDR3 loop spans 14 amino acids. The CDR3 loop is CASSVTSGTVEQYF. CDR3 nucleotides: TGTGCCAGCAGCGTCACTAGCGGGACGGTCGAGCAGTACTTC.

This sequence joins TRBV15 and TRBJ2-5; TRBD2 agrees at 10 bases. The germline CDR1 and CDR2 sequences are LNHNV and YYDKDF (reference sequence). The CDR3 length is 19 residues. Losses at the gene ends were 0 bases for V and 1 base for J; bases not matched to a gene: 11. Here the CDR3 reads CATSRETSGKGTAQETQYF. The CDR3, as DNA: TGTGCCACCAGCAGAGAAACTAGCGGGAAAGGGACGGCCCAAGAGACCCAGTACTTC.

The chain combines TRBV2 with TRBJ1-5; the D is unclear. Germline lookup yields CDR1 SNHLY and CDR2 FYNNEI. The CDR3 consists of 13 residues. V was clipped by 6 bases and J by 4 bases, with 10 bases between them. The DNA of the CDR3 is TGTGCCAGCAGCTTCGACACAAATCAGCCCCAGCATTTT. Protein sequence: CASSFDTNQPQHF.

The chain carries TRBV4-2 and TRBJ2-7; possible D gene TRBD2, 6 bases. Germline CDR1 and CDR2: LGHNA and YNFKEQ. V dropped 0 bases and J dropped 1 base, with 13 bases sitting between them. CDR3 size: 16 residues. This chain's CDR3 is CASSQDTSLLSYEQYF. The CDR3 DNA sequence: TGTGCCAGCAGCCAAGATACTAGCCTGCTTTCCTACGAGCAGTACTTC.

The chain links TRBV7-9 to TRBJ2-7; 9 bases align to TRBD2. Germline values: CDR1 SEHNR, CDR2 FQNEAQ (reference sequence). J gave up 4 bases and V 5 bases, and 6 bases lay outside the gene matches. This CDR3 spans 14 amino acids. CDR3 nucleotides: TGTGCCAGCAGCGCGCGGGAGGGCCAGTACGAGCAGTACTTC. It is translated as CASSAREGQYEQYF.

The chain is built from TRBV19 and TRBJ1-3, with a weak D call TRBD1 (6 bases). V lost 3 bases, J lost 4 bases, and 10 bases lay in between. Germline CDR1 and CDR2: LNHDA and SQIVND (reference sequence). This CDR3 is 14 amino acids long. CDR3: CASSILGAGNTIYF. In DNA, the CDR3 is TGTGCCAGTAGTATCCTGGGGGCCGGAAACACCATATATTTT. The whole variable domain, filled in from reference TRBV19 and TRBJ1-3, reads DGGITQSPKYLFRKEGQNVTLSCEQNLNHDAMYWYRQDPGQGLRLIYYSQIVNDFQKGDIAEGYSVSREKKESFPLTVTSAQKNPTAFYLCASSILGAGNTIYFGEGSWLTVV.

The V and J genes are TRBV5-6 and TRBJ2-2, with a tentative D call TRBD1 (5 bases). The CDR3 is 16 amino acids. Germline V gene lookup returns CDR1 SGHDT and CDR2 YYEEEE. V lost 4 bases, J lost 3 bases, and 16 bases lay in between. The DNA of the CDR3 is TGTGCCAGCAGCCCGGACACCACTTGGGACACCGGGGAGCTGTTTTTT. Protein product: CASSPDTTWDTGELFF.